The clone carrying this T cell receptor beta chain was counted a few times. The data stem from a study of human T cells and chemical hapten exposure. Study context: DPC (0.01%) was patch tested on the upper back and read at 6 days.

Time point denoted: patch test 3, about 24 weeks after DPC sensitization. Specified treatment: therapeutic diphenylcyclopropenone sensitization with weekly scalp DPC. The authors extracted total RNA from unfractionated whole blood. TCRdb called the RACE reads again in MiXCR, with one record for every CDR3 protein. The table shows under 200,000 distinct CDR3 sequences, with about a quarter occurring only once. The trim removed 2 bases at V and 2 bases at J, leaving 4 bases unmatched. Germline V CDR1 and CDR2: MNHEY, SVGEGT. This CDR3 spans 15 amino acids. The receptor's source is a woman in her late teens or twenties with alopecia areata. Some clones in this sample may be carry-over from other donors' samples. The chain recombines TRBV6-2 or TRBV6-3 with TRBJ2-7, with 9 bases lining up with TRBD2. The specimen comprised whole blood, sampled in connection with sensitization to the hapten diphenylcyclopropenone (DPC). The CDR3 is CASSYGGGGAYEQYF. The CDR3 DNA reads TGTGCCAGCAGTTACGGCGGCGGGGGGGCCTACGAGCAGTACTTC.